This T cell receptor beta chain was identified during a study of T cell responses to AZD1222 COVID-19 vaccine. Sequencing was performed with immunoSEQ multiplex PCR; in TCRdb, only in-frame clones are kept and a portion is missing. Of roughly 120,000 clones in the sample, about 85% were seen once. This clone was detected once. Its antigen remains unknown. Study-wide results and caveats: At 160-218 and 743-854, vaccine-associated CD4 TCRs were dominant, and they spanned spike. Donors in the cohort were predominantly white British and more often female, and clonal diversity was possibly underestimated.

V dropped 0 bases and J dropped 5 bases, with 14 bases sitting between them. Germline CDR1 reads SGHRS; CDR2 reads YFSETQ. The CDR3 is made up of 15 amino acids. Here the sequenced sample was peripheral blood, taken on day 0 of AZD1222 vaccination. This chain links TRBV5-1 with TRBJ1-1, with D possibly matching TRBD1 (5 bases). The receptor's source is an adult in good health. CDR3 coding DNA: TGCGCCAGCAGCTTGGCGACTGGGGGATGGACTGAAGCTTTCTTT. Translating it yields CASSLATGGWTEAFF.